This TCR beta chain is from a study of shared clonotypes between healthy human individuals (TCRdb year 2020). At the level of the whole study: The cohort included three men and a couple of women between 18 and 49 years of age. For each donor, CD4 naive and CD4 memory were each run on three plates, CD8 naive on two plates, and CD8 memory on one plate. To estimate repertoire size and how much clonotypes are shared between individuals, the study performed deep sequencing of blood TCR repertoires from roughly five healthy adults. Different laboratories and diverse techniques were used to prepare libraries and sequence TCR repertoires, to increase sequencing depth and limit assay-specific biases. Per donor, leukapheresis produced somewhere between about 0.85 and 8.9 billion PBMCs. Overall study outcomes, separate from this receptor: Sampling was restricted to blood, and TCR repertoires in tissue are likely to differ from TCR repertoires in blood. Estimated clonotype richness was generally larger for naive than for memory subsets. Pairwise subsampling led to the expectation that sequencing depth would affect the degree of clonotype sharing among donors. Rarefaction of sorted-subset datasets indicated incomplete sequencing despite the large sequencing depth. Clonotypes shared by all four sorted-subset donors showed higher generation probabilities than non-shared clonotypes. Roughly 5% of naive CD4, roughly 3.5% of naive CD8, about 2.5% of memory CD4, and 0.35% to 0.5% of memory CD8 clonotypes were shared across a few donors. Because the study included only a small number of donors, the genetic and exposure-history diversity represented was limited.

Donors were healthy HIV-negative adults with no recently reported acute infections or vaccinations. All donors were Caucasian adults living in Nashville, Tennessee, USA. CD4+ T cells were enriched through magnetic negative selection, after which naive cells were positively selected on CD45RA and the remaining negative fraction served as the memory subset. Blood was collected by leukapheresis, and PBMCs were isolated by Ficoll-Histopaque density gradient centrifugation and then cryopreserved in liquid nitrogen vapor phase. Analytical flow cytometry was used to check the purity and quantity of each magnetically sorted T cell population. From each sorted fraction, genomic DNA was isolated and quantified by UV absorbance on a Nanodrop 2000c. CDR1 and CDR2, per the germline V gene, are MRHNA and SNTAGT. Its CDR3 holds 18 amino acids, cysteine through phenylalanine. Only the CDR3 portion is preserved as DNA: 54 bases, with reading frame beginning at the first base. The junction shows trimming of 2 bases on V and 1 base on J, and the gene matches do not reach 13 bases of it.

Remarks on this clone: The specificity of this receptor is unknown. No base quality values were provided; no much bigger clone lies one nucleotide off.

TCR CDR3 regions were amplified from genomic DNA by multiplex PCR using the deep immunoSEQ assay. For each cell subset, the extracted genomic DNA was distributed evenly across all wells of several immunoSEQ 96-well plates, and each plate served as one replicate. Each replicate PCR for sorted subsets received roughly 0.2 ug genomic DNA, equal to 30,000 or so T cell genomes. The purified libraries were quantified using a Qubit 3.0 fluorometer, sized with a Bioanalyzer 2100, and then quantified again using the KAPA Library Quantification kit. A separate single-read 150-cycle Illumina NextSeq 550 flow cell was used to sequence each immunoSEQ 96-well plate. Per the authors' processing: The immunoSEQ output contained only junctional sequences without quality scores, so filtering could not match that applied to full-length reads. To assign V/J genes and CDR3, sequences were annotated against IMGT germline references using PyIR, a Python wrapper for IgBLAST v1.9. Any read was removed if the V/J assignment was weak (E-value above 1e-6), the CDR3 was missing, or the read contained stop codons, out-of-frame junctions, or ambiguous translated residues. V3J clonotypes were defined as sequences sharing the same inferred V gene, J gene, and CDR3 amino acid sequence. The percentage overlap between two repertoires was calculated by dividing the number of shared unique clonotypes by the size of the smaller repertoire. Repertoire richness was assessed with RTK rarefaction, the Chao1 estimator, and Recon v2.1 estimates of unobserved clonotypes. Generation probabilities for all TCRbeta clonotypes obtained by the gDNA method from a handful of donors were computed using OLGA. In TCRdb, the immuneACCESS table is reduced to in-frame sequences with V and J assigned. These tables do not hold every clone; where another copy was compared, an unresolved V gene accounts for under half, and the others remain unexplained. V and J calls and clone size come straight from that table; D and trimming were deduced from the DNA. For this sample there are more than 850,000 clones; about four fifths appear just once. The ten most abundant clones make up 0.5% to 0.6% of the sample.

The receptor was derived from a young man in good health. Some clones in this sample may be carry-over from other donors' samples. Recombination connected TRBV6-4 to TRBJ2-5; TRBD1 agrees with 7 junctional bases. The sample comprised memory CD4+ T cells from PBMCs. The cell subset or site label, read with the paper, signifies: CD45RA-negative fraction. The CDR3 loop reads CASSDEDLRDSIQETQYF. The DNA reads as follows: TGTGCCAGCAGTGACGAAGATCTCCGGGACAGCATCCAAGAGACCCAGTACTTC.